The 3 T cell receptor beta chains in this list originate from one sample, sequenced in a study of T cell repertoires in cytomegalovirus infection. TCRdb itself ran the reads through MiXCR, one entry per CDR3 protein. This table has some 940,000 distinct CDR3 sequences, roughly 30% appearing once. The antigens of these receptors remain unknown. Source: cultured CD8+ T cells from PBMCs, taken from culture after CMV antigen stimulation. These receptors were taken from a human donor in good health (CMV status not recorded). Some clones in this sample may be carry-over from other donors' samples.

In regard to this clonotype: Mismatch with germline at one junction end may stem from a read error. The chain couples TRBV7-6 to TRBJ2-1; no reliable D call. Germline V CDR1 and CDR2: SGHVS, FNYEAQ. The CDR3 is 12 residues long. Here the CDR3 DNA reads TGTGCCAGCAGCATCGTCTACAATGAGCAGTTGTTC. As protein: CASSIVYNEQLF.

This clonotype was found a few times. A much more abundant neighbour one base away suggests this may be a read error. The chain carries TRBV11-2 and TRBJ1-2; D is uncertain. The CDR3 runs to 11 residues. The germline CDR1 and CDR2 sequences are SGHAT and FQNNGV. The DNA for the CDR3 is TGTGCCAGCAGCATAGACTATGGCTACACCTTC. As protein: CASSIDYGYTF.

This chain connects TRBV5-5 to TRBJ2-3, with 16 bases identical to TRBD2. The CDR3 spans 17 residues. Germline CDR1 reads SGHKS; CDR2 reads YYEKEE (reference sequence). V shed 2 bases and J 2 bases; nucleotides not matched to a gene: 2. This CDR3 is CASSFGTSGGATDTQYF. The CDR3 nucleotides are TGTGCCAGCAGCTTCGGGACTAGCGGGGGGGCCACAGATACGCAGTATTTT.